This passage covers 21 T cell receptor beta chains from one sample sequenced in a study of T cell repertoires in cytomegalovirus infection. TCRdb processed the reads anew with MiXCR; each CDR3 protein has one entry. The sample gives 490,000 or so distinct CDR3 sequences, 11% of which show up once; about a tenth is in the top ten. Source material: PBMCs. Receptor source: a human donor in good health (CMV status not recorded). Some clones in this sample may be carry-over from other donors' samples.

This sequence joins TRBV20-1 and TRBJ1-5; D unresolved. V shed 0 bases and J shed 3 bases, with 18 bases lying between them. CDR1 is DFQATT, CDR2 SNEGSKA, per germline (reference sequence). This CDR3 has 17 amino acids. CDR3 DNA sequence: TGCAGTGCTAGAGATGTAGTCGGCCCGACGGACAATCAGCCCCAGCATTTT. This gives the protein CSARDVVGPTDNQPQHF.

At least ten counts were recorded for this clonotype. The V call is TRBV11-3, the J call TRBJ2-5, with TRBD2 matching over 14 bases. CDR1 is SGHNT and CDR2 is YENEEA in the germline V gene. Losses at the gene ends were 4 bases for V and 5 bases for J; bases not matched to a gene: 6. The CDR3 is 16 residues long. The CDR3 coding sequence is TGTGCCAGCAGCTCGGGGACTAGCGGGAGCGGGGAGACCCAGTACTTC. It codes for CASSSGTSGSGETQYF.

In nucleotides, the CDR3 is TGTGCCAGCAGGCGAACGACAGGGGGCAAGGGGGATACGCAGTATTTT. Translating gives CASRRTTGGKGDTQYF. This chain links TRBV14 with TRBJ2-3; 10 positions agree with TRBD1. V was pared by 6 bases and J by 6 bases, with 12 bases of the junction left unmatched. Germline V lookup: CDR1 SGHDN, CDR2 FVKESK. This CDR3 contains 16 residues.

In its sample, this clonotype was seen a few times. The chain couples TRBV20-1 to TRBJ2-1; 7 bases align to TRBD2. The CDR3 sequence is 12 residues long. Germline CDR1 is DFQATT and CDR2 is SNEGSKA (reference sequence). DNA of the CDR3: TGCATGTTGGGAGGGATTTACAATGAGCAGTTCTTC. This gives the protein CMLGGIYNEQFF.

This clonotype occurred many times. In nucleotides, the CDR3 is TGTGCCAGCAGGATGGGTGGAGGGGGGATCCCCACAGATACGCAGTATTTT. Its translation is CASRMGGGGIPTDTQYF. The chain couples TRBV12-3 or TRBV12-4 to TRBJ2-3; possibly TRBD1 or TRBD2 for D (6 bases each). The V and J ends lost 6 bases and 2 bases respectively, with 21 bases between them. CDR3 size: 17 residues.

The chain links TRBV29-1 to TRBJ2-1; 9 bases agree with TRBD2. CDR1 and CDR2 from the germline V gene are SQVTM and ANQGSEA. The CDR3 has 14 amino acids. Unmatched junction bases numbered 7, after V lost 5 bases and J lost 5 bases. For the CDR3, the DNA is TGCAGCGTTCCCAGGGCGGGAGGGGACAATGAGCAGTTCTTC. Protein product: CSVPRAGGDNEQFF.

V and J are TRBV5-4 and TRBJ1-3; 9 bases fit TRBD1. CDR3 length: 15 residues. The germline gives CDR1 SGHNT, CDR2 YYREEE (reference sequence). Trimming removed 4 bases from V and 2 bases from J; junction bases left unmatched: 4. CDR3 sequence: CASSQQGAAGNTIYF. CDR3 DNA: TGTGCCAGCAGCCAACAGGGGGCAGCTGGAAACACCATATATTTT.

The CDR3: CASSLSSGINQPQHF. The CDR3 nucleotides read TGTGCCAGCAGCCTCTCGTCCGGAATCAATCAGCCCCAGCATTTT. The gene calls are TRBV7-9 and TRBJ1-5; D is unclear. The CDR3 is 15 amino acids. Germline V CDR1 and CDR2: SEHNR, FQNEAQ (reference sequence). With 5 bases removed from V and 3 bases from J, the gap between germline ends came to 14 bases.

This clonotype was found many times. The chain employs TRBV2 and TRBJ1-6; D possibly corresponds to TRBD1 (5 bases). The germline CDR1 and CDR2 sequences are SNHLY and FYNNEI. Deletions cut 2 bases from V and 7 bases from J, with 12 bases between. The CDR3 has 15 amino acids. DNA of the CDR3: TGTGCCAGCAGTGAAAGACAGATCGCAAATTCACCCCTCCACTTT. As protein: CASSERQIANSPLHF.

With respect to this clonotype: Just one base apart from a much larger clone, this may be a read error. The CDR3 DNA reads as TGCAGTGCTAGTCGGGGACTAGCGGGAGGGCACCGGGAGCTGTTTTTT. This encodes CSASRGLAGGHRELFF. V and J are TRBV20-1 and TRBJ2-2; TRBD2 matches 16 bases. Unmatched junction bases numbered 7, after V lost 3 bases and J lost 9 bases. CDR3 size: 16 residues. Germline CDR1 reads DFQATT; CDR2 reads SNEGSKA (reference sequence).

This clonotype was seen repeatedly, ten times or more. The chain has TRBV12-3 or TRBV12-4 and TRBJ1-5; D might be TRBD1 (6 bases). Trimming removed 2 bases from V and 6 bases from J, with 11 bases in between. The CDR3 loop spans 14 amino acids. The CDR3 loop reads CASSLRGSGQPQHF. CDR3 nucleotide sequence: TGTGCCAGCAGTTTAAGGGGGTCGGGTCAGCCCCAGCATTTT.

This clonotype was found a few times. The V and J genes are TRBV18 and TRBJ2-5; 8 bases match TRBD2. The germline V gene encodes CDR1 KGHSH and CDR2 LQKENI. This CDR3 has 16 residues. V dropped 3 bases and J dropped 2; count of bases not matched to a gene: 8. Here the CDR3 DNA reads TGTGCCAGCTCACCCTTCACTAGCGGATATCAAGAGACCCAGTACTTC. Protein sequence: CASSPFTSGYQETQYF.

This clonotype was detected ten times or more. This rearrangement joins TRBV20-1 to TRBJ1-2, with D unclear. The germline V gene encodes CDR1 DFQATT and CDR2 SNEGSKA (reference sequence). Deletions cut 0 bases from V and 4 bases from J, with 6 bases between. This CDR3 has 12 amino acids. The DNA of the CDR3 is TGCAGTGCTAGAGATGGACGCTATGGCTACACCTTC. Protein sequence: CSARDGRYGYTF.

This clonotype came up many times. The chain recombines TRBV7-2 with TRBJ2-1; D may match TRBD1 or TRBD2 (5 bases each). Germline V gene sequence: CDR1 SGHTA, CDR2 FQGNSA. Trimming took 2 bases from V and 14 from J, leaving 22 bases between them. The CDR3 runs 15 residues. This CDR3 is CASSLRASRATREFF. The CDR3 DNA is TGTGCCAGCAGCTTAAGGGCTAGCAGGGCCACTAGGGAGTTCTTC.

This chain uses TRBV9 with TRBJ1-1, with no clear D. Per the germline V gene, CDR1 is SGDLS and CDR2 is YYNGEE. The CDR3 covers 11 residues. V lost 4 bases and J lost 7, with 8 bases in between. CDR3 amino acids: CASSSGVEAFF. CDR3 bases: TGTGCCAGCAGCTCTGGAGTTGAAGCTTTCTTT.

This clonotype has at least ten counts. This rearrangement joins TRBV7-2 to TRBJ1-2; no clear D gene. The CDR3 contains 12 residues. In germline, CDR1 is SGHTA, CDR2 FQGNSA. Trimming took off 5 bases at V and 8 bases at J, with 12 bases between the two ends. The CDR3 DNA follows: TGTGCCAGCAGCCACCGCGGCCTGGGCTACACCTTC. It codes for CASSHRGLGYTF.

This clonotype was picked up many times. This rearrangement joins TRBV10-3 to TRBJ1-6; 9 bases map to TRBD1. Germline values: CDR1 ENHRY, CDR2 SYGVKD. The CDR3 totals 14 residues. The ends lost 6 bases at V and 6 bases at J; junction bases unmatched: 3. The CDR3 region is CAISEGQGNSPLHF. The CDR3 DNA reads as TGTGCCATCAGCGAGGGACAGGGTAATTCACCCCTCCACTTT.

The sample holds a few counts of this clonotype. V and J are TRBV19 and TRBJ1-1, with unresolved D. The CDR3 has 17 amino acids. V was cut by 5 bases and J by 1 base, with 20 bases left in between. Germline CDR1 and CDR2: LNHDA and SQIVND (reference sequence). In DNA, the CDR3 is TGTGCCAGTAGTGCCCCGGGATCTCTAGGGAAGAACACTGAAGCTTTCTTT. This sequence encodes CASSAPGSLGKNTEAFF.

This clonotype came up many times. The chain employs TRBV4-2 and TRBJ2-1; the match to TRBD2 covers 10 bases. The trim removed 1 base at V and 6 bases at J, leaving 9 bases unmatched. Germline loops: CDR1 LGHNA, CDR2 YNFKEQ. This CDR3 spans 17 amino acids. CDR3 in amino acids: CASSQGGSGRILNEQFF. The CDR3 region has the DNA TGTGCCAGCAGCCAAGGCGGTAGCGGGAGGATTCTCAATGAGCAGTTCTTC.

In its sample, this clonotype was seen many times. The rearrangement joins TRBV7-6 to TRBJ1-1, with D unclear. The germline V gene encodes CDR1 SGHVS and CDR2 FNYEAQ. Trimming shortened V by 1 base and J by 1 base, and 10 bases separated the two germline ends. CDR3 length: 15 amino acids. The chain's CDR3 is CASSLVSRGNTEAFF. The CDR3 nucleotides read TGTGCCAGCAGCTTAGTATCGCGGGGGAACACTGAAGCTTTCTTT.

This clonotype was counted many times. The chain couples TRBV6-1 to TRBJ2-2, with a weak D call TRBD2 (6 bases). CDR1 MNHNS and CDR2 SASEGT come from the germline V gene. Trimming took 8 bases from V and 6 from J, leaving 16 bases between them. This CDR3 has 14 amino acids. The CDR3 spells CASGGTRHPGELFF. The CDR3 DNA sequence: TGTGCCAGCGGGGGGACCCGTCACCCCGGGGAGCTGTTTTTT.